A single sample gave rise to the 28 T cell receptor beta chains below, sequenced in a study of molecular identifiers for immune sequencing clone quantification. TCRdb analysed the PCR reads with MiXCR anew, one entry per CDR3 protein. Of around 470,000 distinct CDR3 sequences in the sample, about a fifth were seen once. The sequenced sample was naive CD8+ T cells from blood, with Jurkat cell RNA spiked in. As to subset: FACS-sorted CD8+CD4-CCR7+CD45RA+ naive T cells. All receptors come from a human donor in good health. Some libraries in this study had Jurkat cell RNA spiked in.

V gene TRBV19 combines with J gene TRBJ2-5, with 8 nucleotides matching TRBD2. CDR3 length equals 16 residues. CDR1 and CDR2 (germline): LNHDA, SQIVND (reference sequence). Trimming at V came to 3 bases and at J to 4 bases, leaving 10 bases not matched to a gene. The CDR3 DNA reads TGTGCCAGTAGTATTCTCGGTAGCGGGACATCAGAGACCCAGTACTTC. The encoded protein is CASSILGSGTSETQYF.

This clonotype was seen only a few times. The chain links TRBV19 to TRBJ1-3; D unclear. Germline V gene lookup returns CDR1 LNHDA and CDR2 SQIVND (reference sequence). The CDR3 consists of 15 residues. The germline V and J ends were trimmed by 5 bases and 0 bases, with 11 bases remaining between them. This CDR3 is CASSSNGYSGNTIYF. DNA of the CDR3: TGTGCCAGTAGTTCAAACGGCTACTCTGGAAACACCATATATTTT.

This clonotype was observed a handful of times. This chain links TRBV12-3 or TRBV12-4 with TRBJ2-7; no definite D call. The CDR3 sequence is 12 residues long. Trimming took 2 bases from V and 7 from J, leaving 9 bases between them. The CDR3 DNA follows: TGTGCCAGCAGTTTATTCACGCCGGAGCAGTACTTC. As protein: CASSLFTPEQYF.

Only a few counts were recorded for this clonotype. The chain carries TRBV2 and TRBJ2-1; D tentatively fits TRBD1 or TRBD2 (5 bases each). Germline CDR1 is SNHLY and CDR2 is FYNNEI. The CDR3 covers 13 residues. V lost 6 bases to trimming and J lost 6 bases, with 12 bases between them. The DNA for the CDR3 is TGTGCCAGCAGGCCCTTGGGGGTCAATGAGCAGTTCTTC. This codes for CASRPLGVNEQFF.

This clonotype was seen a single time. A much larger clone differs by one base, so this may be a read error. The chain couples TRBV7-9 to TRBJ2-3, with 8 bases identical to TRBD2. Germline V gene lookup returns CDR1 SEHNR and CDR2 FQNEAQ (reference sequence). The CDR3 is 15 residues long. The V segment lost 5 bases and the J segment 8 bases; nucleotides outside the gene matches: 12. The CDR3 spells CASSPSGSAQGTQYF. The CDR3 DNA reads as TGTGCCAGCAGCCCGAGCGGGAGCGCACAAGGTACGCAGTATTTT.

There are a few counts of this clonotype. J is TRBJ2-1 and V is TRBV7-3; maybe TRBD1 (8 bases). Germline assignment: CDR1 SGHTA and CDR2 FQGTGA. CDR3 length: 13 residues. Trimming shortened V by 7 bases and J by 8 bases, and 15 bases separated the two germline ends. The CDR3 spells CASNHTGGDEQFF. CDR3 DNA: TGTGCCAGCAACCACACAGGGGGGGATGAGCAGTTCTTC.

The CDR3 DNA reads TGTGCCAGCAGCTTAGGTCATAGCGGGATTATAGATGAGCAGTTCTTC. This sequence encodes CASSLGHSGIIDEQFF. The J gene is TRBJ2-1, the V gene TRBV7-9; 8 bases line up with TRBD2. The CDR3 has 16 amino acids. Looked up from germline, CDR1 is SEHNR and CDR2 is FQNEAQ (reference sequence). J lost 8 bases, V lost 1 base, and 10 bases had no gene match.

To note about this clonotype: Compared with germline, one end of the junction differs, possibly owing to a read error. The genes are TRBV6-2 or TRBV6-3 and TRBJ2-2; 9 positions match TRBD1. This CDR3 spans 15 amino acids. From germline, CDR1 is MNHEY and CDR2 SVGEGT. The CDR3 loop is CASSRGTGLAGELLF. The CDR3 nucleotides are TGTGCCAGCAGCAGGGGGACAGGGCTAGCCGGGGAGCTGCTTTTT.

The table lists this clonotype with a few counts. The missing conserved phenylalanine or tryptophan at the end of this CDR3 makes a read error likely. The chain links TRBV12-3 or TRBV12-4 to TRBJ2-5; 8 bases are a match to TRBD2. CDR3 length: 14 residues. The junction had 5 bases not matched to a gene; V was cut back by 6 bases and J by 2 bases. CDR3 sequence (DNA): TGTGCCAGCAGGCCCGGGGGGGGGCAAGAGACCCAGTACCTC. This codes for CASRPGGGQETQYL.

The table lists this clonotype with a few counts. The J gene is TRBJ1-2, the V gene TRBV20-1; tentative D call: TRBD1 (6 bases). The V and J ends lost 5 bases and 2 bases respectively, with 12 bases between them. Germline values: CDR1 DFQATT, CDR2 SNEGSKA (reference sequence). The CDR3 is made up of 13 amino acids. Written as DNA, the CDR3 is TGCAGTGCTCGGACAGAAAGAAACTATGGCTACACCTTC. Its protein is CSARTERNYGYTF.

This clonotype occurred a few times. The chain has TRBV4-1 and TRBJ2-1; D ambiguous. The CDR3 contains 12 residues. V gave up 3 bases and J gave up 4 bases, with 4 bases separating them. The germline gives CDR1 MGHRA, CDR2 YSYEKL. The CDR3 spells CASSHDYNEQFF. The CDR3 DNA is TGCGCCAGCAGCCATGATTACAATGAGCAGTTCTTC.

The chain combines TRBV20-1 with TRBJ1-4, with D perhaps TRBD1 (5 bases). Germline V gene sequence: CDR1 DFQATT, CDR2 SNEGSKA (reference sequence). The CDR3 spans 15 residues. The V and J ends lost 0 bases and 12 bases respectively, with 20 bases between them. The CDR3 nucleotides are TGCAGTGCTAGAGATCAGGGCAGGGTGGTCGAAGAACTGTTTTTT. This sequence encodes CSARDQGRVVEELFF.

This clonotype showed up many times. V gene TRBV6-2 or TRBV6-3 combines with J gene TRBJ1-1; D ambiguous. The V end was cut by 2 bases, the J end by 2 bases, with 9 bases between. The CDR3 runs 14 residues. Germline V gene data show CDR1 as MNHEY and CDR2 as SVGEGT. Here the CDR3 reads CASSYLAPNTEAFF. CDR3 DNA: TGTGCCAGCAGTTACCTGGCACCCAACACTGAAGCTTTCTTT.

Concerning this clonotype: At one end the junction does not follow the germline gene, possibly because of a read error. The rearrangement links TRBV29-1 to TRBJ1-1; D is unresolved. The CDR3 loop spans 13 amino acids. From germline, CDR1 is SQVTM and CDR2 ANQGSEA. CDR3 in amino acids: CSVDQDGSTEALF. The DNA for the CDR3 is TGCAGCGTTGATCAGGACGGCTCCACTGAAGCTCTCTTC.

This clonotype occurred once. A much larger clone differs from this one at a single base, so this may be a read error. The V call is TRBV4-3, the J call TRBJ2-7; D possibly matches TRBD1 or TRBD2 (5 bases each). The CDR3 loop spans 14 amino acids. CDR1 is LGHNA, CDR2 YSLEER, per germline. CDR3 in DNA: TGCGCCAGCAGCCAAGATAGAGGGGTCTACGAGCAGCACTTC. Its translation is CASSQDRGVYEQHF.

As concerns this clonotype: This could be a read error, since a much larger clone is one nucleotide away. CDR3 DNA: TGTGCCAGCAGCTTAGCGGACAGGGAGACAGATACGCAGTATTTT. This sequence encodes CASSLADRETDTQYF. The rearrangement uses TRBV7-6 and TRBJ2-3, with 8 bases matching TRBD1. CDR3 length: 15 residues. CDR1 SGHVS and CDR2 FNYEAQ come from the germline V gene. With V trimmed by 0 bases and J by 3 bases, 2 bases remained unmatched. The variable domain in full, with the rest retrieved from reference TRBV7-6 and TRBJ2-3, is GAGVSQSPRYKVTKRGQDVALRCDPISGHVSLYWYRQALGQGPEFLTYFNYEAQQDKSGLPNDRFSAERPEGSISTLTIQRTEQRDSAMYRCASSLADRETDTQYFGPGTRLTVL.

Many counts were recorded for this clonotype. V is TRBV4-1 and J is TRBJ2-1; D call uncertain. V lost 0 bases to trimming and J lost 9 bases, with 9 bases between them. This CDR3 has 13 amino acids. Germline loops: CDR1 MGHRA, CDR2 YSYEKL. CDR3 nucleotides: TGCGCCAGCAGCCAAGAAATTGGGCGTGAGCAGTTCTTC. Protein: CASSQEIGREQFF.

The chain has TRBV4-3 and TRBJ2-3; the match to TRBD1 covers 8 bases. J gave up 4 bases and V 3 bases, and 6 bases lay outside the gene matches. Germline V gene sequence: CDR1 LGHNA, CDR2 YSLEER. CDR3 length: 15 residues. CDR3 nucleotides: TGCGCCAGCAGCCAGCAGACAGGGGTGGCAGATACGCAGTATTTT. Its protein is CASSQQTGVADTQYF.

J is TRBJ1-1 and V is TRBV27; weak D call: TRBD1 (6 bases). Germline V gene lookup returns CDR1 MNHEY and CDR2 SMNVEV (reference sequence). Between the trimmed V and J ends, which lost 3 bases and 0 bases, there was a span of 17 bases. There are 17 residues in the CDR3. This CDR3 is CASSFVTVSGVNTEAFF. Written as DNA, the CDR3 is TGTGCCAGCAGTTTTGTCACCGTGTCAGGGGTGAACACTGAAGCTTTCTTT.

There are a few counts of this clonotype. The CDR3 loop reads CASSPGTGGIRYEQYF. The CDR3, as DNA: TGTGCCAGCTCACCTGGGACAGGGGGCATCAGGTACGAGCAGTACTTC. J is TRBJ2-7 and V is TRBV18; TRBD1 aligns across 12 bases. The CDR3 loop spans 16 amino acids. Germline V gene data show CDR1 as KGHSH and CDR2 as LQKENI. Losses at the gene ends were 3 bases for V and 4 bases for J; bases not matched to a gene: 7.

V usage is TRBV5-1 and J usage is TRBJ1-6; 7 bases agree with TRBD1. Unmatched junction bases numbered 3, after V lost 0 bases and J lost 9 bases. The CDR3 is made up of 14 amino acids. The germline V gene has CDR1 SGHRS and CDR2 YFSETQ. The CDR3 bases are TGCGCCAGCAGCTTGGAAGGGGACAGTTCACCCCTCCACTTT. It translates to CASSLEGDSSPLHF.

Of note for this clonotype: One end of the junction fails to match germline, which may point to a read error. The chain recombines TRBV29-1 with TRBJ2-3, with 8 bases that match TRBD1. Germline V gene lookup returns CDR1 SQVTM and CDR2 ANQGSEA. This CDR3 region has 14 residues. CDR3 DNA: TGCAGCGTTGAATGGACAGGGTCAACAGATACGCGGTATTTT. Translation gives CSVEWTGSTDTRYF.

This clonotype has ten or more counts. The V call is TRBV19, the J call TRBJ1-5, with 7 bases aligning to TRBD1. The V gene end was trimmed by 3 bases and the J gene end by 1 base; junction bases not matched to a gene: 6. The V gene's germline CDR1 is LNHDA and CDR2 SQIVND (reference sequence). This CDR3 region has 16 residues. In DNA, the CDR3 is TGTGCCAGTAGTATCGGGACCAGGGGGAGCAATCAGCCCCAGCATTTT. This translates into CASSIGTRGSNQPQHF. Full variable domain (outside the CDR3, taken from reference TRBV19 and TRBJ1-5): DGGITQSPKYLFRKEGQNVTLSCEQNLNHDAMYWYRQDPGQGLRLIYYSQIVNDFQKGDIAEGYSVSREKKESFPLTVTSAQKNPTAFYLCASSIGTRGSNQPQHFGDGTRLSIL.

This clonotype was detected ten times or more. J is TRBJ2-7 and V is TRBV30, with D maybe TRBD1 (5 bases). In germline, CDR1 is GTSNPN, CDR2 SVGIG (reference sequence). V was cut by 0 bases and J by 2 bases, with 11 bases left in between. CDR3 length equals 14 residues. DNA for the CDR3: TGTGCCTGGAGTGTAGGTCCAGGGACCTACGAGCAGTACTTC. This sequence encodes CAWSVGPGTYEQYF.

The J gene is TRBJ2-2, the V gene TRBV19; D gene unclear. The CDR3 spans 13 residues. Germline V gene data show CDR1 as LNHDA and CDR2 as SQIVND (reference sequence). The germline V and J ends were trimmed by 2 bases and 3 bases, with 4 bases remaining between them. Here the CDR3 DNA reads TGTGCCAGTAGTATATTGTACACCGGGGAGCTGTTTTTT. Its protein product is CASSILYTGELFF.

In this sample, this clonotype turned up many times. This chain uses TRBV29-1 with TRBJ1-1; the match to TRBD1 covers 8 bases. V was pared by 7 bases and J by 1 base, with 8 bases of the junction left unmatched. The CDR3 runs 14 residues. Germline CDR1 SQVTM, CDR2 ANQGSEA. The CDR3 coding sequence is TGCAGCGCCTCATTGGGACAGGCGAACACTGAAGCTTTCTTT. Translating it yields CSASLGQANTEAFF.

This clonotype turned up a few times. CDR3 DNA: TGTGCCAGTAGGATCGGGTCAGCTGGCTACACCTTC. Amino acids: CASRIGSAGYTF. The chain joins TRBV19 to TRBJ1-2; D unclear. The CDR3 totals 12 residues. In germline, CDR1 is LNHDA, CDR2 SQIVND (reference sequence). V was pared by 6 bases and J by 7 bases, with 12 bases between.

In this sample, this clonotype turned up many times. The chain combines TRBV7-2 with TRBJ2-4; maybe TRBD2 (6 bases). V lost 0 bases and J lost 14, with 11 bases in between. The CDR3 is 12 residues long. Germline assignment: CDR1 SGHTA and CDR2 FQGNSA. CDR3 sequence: CASSLAGTPKYF. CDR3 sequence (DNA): TGTGCCAGCAGCTTAGCGGGGACTCCTAAGTACTTC.